These 2 T cell receptor beta chains were all obtained from the same sample, sequenced in a study of blood T cell repertoires in COVID-19. Using immunoSEQ multiplex PCR, the repertoire was profiled, and TCRdb retains in-frame clones only, with some absent. The profile covers 100,000 to 120,000 clones, with about 72% appearing a single time and around 8% taken by the ten largest. Sequencing was carried out using peripheral blood. The source of these receptors is a woman aged 60-75 years with acute or convalescent COVID-19.

This clone was seen once. Here the CDR3 reads CASSQDLPGTGAEAFF. Here the CDR3 DNA reads TGCGCCAGCAGCCAAGATCTTCCGGGGACAGGCGCTGAAGCTTTCTTT. J is TRBJ1-1 and V is TRBV4-3; 8 bases fit TRBD1. There are 16 residues in the CDR3. Germline CDR1 LGHNA, CDR2 YSLEER. The V gene end was trimmed by 0 bases and the J gene end by 6 bases; junction bases not matched to a gene: 9.

This clone was detected only a few times. The chain carries TRBV18 and TRBJ1-2; 9 nucleotides align to TRBD1. V shed 3 bases, J shed 6 bases, and the junction held 5 bases outside the gene matches. The germline V gene has CDR1 KGHSH and CDR2 LQKENI. This CDR3 has 14 residues. The CDR3 is CASSPGQGGNGYTF. The CDR3 DNA sequence: TGTGCCAGCTCACCGGGACAGGGTGGTAATGGCTACACCTTC.